This TCR beta chain was identified during a study of naive and memory T cell subsets. Both TRBC1 and TRBC2 were covered by a beta constant-region primer of two equimolar oligonucleotides. Nested alpha and beta constant-region primers with the SP2 primer drove four PCR rounds on ligated cDNA. TCRdb re-called the UMI-ligation and nested PCR reads with MiXCR, one entry per CDR3 protein. This repertoire shows 120,000 to 150,000 distinct CDR3 sequences, approximately 21% found once; its top ten account for about 0.63%. Regarding this clonotype: Its antigen is undetermined.

Sequential positive selection took CD4 T cells first, then CD8 T cells. Cells stained for CD3, CD4, CD8, CD45RA, CD27 and viability were sorted into four CD45RA/CD27 subsets. Study findings and constraints: Possibly reflecting memory cells re-expressing CD45RA, a few larger clonotypes occurred in naive repertoires, especially CD8.

This CDR3 region has 15 residues. The germline gives CDR1 SGHVS, CDR2 FQNEAQ. V dropped 5 bases and J dropped 3; count of bases not matched to a gene: 10. Sequenced sample: naive CD8+ T cells from blood. This TCR came from a human donor in good health. The chain combines TRBV7-8 with TRBJ2-7, with 7 nucleotides matching TRBD1. CDR3 DNA sequence: TGTGCCAGCAGCCGTGGACCGGACAGGATCTACGAGCAGTACTTC. Its protein product is CASSRGPDRIYEQYF.